The clone carrying this T cell receptor (beta chain) was counted ten times or more. Its antigen is currently unknown. These data are taken from a study of T cell repertoires in cytomegalovirus infection. At the level of the study: Indicated by public TCR beta signatures were CMV infection and matching HLA type.

MiXCR was run by TCRdb on the reads, yielding one entry per CDR3 protein. The sample includes about 140,000 distinct CDR3 sequences, about 6.1% of them seen just once. General study points: Predominance within the ex vivo response was attributable to HLA-C-restricted CMV-specific TCR beta clonotypes. Cumulative frequency (of public TCR beta family members) identified carriers of CMV plus the relevant HLA.

The receptor was isolated from a human donor in good health (CMV status not recorded). Some clones in this sample may be carry-over from other donors' samples. Sequencing was carried out using PBMCs.

The CDR3 spells CASSTPALGQFF. DNA for the CDR3: TGTGCCAGCAGCACCCCAGCCCTAGGGCAGTTCTTC. The chain carries TRBV7-2 and TRBJ2-1, with D hard to call. In germline, CDR1 is SGHTA, CDR2 FQGNSA. Trimming removed 5 bases at V and 12 bases at J, with 14 bases between. This CDR3 comprises 12 residues.